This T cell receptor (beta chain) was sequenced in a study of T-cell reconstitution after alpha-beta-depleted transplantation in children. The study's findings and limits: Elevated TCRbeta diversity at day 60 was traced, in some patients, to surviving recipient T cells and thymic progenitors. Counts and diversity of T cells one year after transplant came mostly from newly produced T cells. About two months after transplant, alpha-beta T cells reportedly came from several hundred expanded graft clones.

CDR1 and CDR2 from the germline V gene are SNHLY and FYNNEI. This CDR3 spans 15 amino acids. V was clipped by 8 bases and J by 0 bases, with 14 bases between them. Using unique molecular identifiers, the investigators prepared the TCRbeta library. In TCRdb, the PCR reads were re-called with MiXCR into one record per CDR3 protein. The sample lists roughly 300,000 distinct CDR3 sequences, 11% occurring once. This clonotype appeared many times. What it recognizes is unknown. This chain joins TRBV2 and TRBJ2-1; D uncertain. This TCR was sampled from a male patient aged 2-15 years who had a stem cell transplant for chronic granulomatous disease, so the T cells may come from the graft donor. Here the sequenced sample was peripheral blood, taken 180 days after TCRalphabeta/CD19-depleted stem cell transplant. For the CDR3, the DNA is TGTGCCAGCCGTTCCCCGACTCGCTCCTACAATGAGCAGTTCTTC. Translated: CASRSPTRSYNEQFF.